This TCR beta chain was captured by sequencing in a study of cytomegalovirus exposure and HLA in healthy donors listed by TCRdb under 2017. A note on the overall study: An earlier analysis of some 500 of the donors reported approximately 290 Gb of sequence data and more than 90 million unique TCR beta sequences from approximately 180 million T cells. The study used immunosequencing to profile the T cell repertoires of 666 subjects and linked those repertoires to cytomegalovirus serostatus. HLA typing included class I and class II loci at four-digit resolution. All discovery cohort repertoires had been generated on a single sequencing platform. To predict cytomegalovirus infection status, the study combined high-throughput TCR immunosequencing, statistical association of individual TCRs with disease status, and machine learning. About 300 gigabases of sequencing data and tens of millions of unique TCR sequences were included in an early release covering 500 to 750 HLA-typed donors. Donor age, sex, ethnicity and CMV serostatus were compiled together with the repertoire data. A later genetic analysis took genome-wide SNP genotypes for about three fifths of the roughly 670 donors and used that subset as a discovery cohort. To decide whether each TCR beta V gene segment behaved as functional or pseudogenic, an earlier analysis of some 600 of the donors relied on high-throughput TCR beta sequencing. Among the roughly 390 genotyped donors, around 79% belonged to the genetic ancestry cluster associated with self-reported Caucasian donors. Roughly five DR-DQ haplotypes were treated as single units for association and clustering because of strong linkage in the cohort. The study aimed to test whether cataloging public T cell receptors could reveal signatures of past pathogen exposure. Rather than drawing on any new phenotypic data, the later analysis identified candidate immune exposures from TCR beta sequences and the way those sequences occurred across donors. Typing coverage varied by locus: roughly 620-640 donors for A, B, C, DRB1 and DQB1; about 520 for DQA1; over 600 for DPA1; 450 to 480 for DPB1. A later analysis re-examined previously published TCR beta repertoires from around 670 donors and added high-resolution HLA genotyping to investigate patterns of TCR occurrence. On average, about 200,000 unique TCR beta nucleotide sequences were sequenced per donor among about 400 genotyped donors of the cohort, with 15% to 20% of those sequences being non-productive. In addition to the first cohort of about 650 subjects, a separate validation cohort of 120 different subjects was used. Results and caveats for the whole study, not just this receptor: The study listed approximately 150 TCR beta chains as associated with cytomegalovirus. The cohort was sequenced for TCR beta chains only, and without alpha or paired-chain data the features that could be detected were limited. A later analysis found that HLA-associated TCR beta chains were more clonally expanded and had lower generation probabilities than equally common non-associated chains. Because the 87-base-pair reads could not distinguish some IMGT-functional V segments, including TRBV6-2 and TRBV6-3, those segments were excluded. A group of highly shared sequence variants was considered likely to be a technical artifact of the sequencing pipeline. While some public TCRs were present in many individuals, most TCR sequences turned up only very rarely across donors. A later genetic analysis associated a missense DCLRE1C variant with V-gene and J-gene trimming of TCR beta chains, and an independent cohort replicated the association. For the cohort, immune exposure information was limited to CMV serostatus. Roughly 17 rarely observed V segments, including chromosome 9 orphons, were excluded from the earlier analysis of several hundred of the donors because counts were too low. Roughly uniform sequencing depth across donors was assumed in presence/absence analyses, although this assumption may not hold. At a false discovery rate of 0.05, a later analysis linked under 20,000 TCR beta sequences to specific HLA alleles. Because HLA typing was missing for some donors at each locus, association tests included only the typed subset. Assigning TCR associations to individual alleles was difficult when HLA alleles, especially DR and DQ, strongly co-occurred. A further reported finding was that TCR beta sequences accurately predicted the HLA-A and HLA-B alleles for most subjects in the first cohort. In an earlier analysis of under 600 of the donors, most TCR beta V segments were observed in productive rearrangements about 90% or about 30% of the time, broadly matching IMGT annotations. The authors suggested that the approach could potentially be generalized to other disease states and immunological phenotypes. Linkage disequilibrium might explain the correlated functional status among segregating V segments, but an unknown experimental factor could not be ruled out. Compared with the roughly 600-donor mean, donors in an Asian-associated ancestry cluster had fewer N-insertions in productive TCRs, according to a later genetic analysis. In a later analysis, TCR association rates were found to vary across HLA loci, with the most associated TCRs seen for DRB1 alleles and the fewest for HLA-C alleles. In vitro tests confirmed that a few of the cytomegalovirus-associated TCR beta chains recognize cytomegalovirus antigens. In both the original and validation cohorts, the classifier was reported to diagnose cytomegalovirus status with high specificity and sensitivity. Most CMV-associated TCR beta chains appeared to be HLA-restricted in a later analysis, and the HLA associations seemed to be driven largely by CMV exposure. Several of the top co-occurrence clusters appeared to be linked to parvovirus B19, influenza, CMV and Epstein-Barr virus, according to a later analysis.

Relative to germline, V is 3 bases shorter and J is 4 bases shorter, with 7 bases between their ends. From its cysteine to its phenylalanine, the CDR3 spans 12 amino acids. Only the CDR3 DNA stays, 36 bases, in frame from base 1. Sequences SGHDN (CDR1) and FVKESK (CDR2) are obtained from the germline V gene. The library was prepared using the immunoSEQ multiplex PCR assay. For the multiplex PCR, a mixture combining 60 forward primers for TCR Vbeta segments and 13 reverse primers for TCR Jbeta segments was used. The CDR3 region of rearranged TCR beta genes was amplified from genomic DNA by a multiplex PCR assay. On the Illumina HiSeq System, the amplified TCR beta libraries were sequenced as 87-base-pair reads. The published analysis was carried out like this. A later analysis tallied 75 million to 95 million unique TCR beta chains across the 550 to 850 repertoires, and about 10 million of those chains were shared by two or more donors. To remove PCR and sequencing errors, raw reads were error-corrected and collapsed into unique sequences using a nearest-neighbor algorithm that merged closely related sequences. CDR3 sequences were aligned to IMGT reference sequences to assign V, D and J gene segments. For a sequence to be retained, at least a six-nucleotide match to both a V gene segment and a J gene segment was required. A rearrangement was called productive if the CDR3 had no stop codons and remained in frame with V and J, and every other rearrangement was called non-productive. CDR3 was defined by IMGT convention, running from the second conserved V-encoded cysteine to the conserved J-encoded phenylalanine. In an earlier analysis of 587 of the donors, sequences lacking an unambiguous match to a single V gene segment were excluded. In an earlier analysis of approximately 590 of the donors, a V segment was called functional when productive rearrangements were above 56.7%, and segregating when the standard deviation between donors exceeded 5%. A statistical classification framework was built to diagnose cytomegalovirus status from the catalog of TCR beta chain sequences. V and J gene assignment, in a later analysis, came from comparing TCR nucleotide sequences with IMGT/GENE-DB human TR gene sequences. In a later analysis, CDR3 sequences and most-parsimonious VDJ recombination scenarios were assigned using the TCRdist pipeline. In a later analysis, every TCR beta chain was defined by the combination of its CDR3 amino acid sequence and its V-gene family, and reads without a unique V-gene family were dropped. In a later analysis, approximately 590 highly shared, low-generation-probability nucleotide sequences were removed to address suspected cross-contamination and a sequencing artifact. A later analysis calculated a clonal expansion index for each public chain from normalized within-repertoire ranks of inferred template counts. A later analysis computed generation probabilities with a VDJ recombination model fitted to out-of-frame rearrangements, and checked the results against IGoR. In a later analysis, TCR-TCR, TCR-HLA and TCR-CMV co-occurrence was scored with hypergeometric tests, and a repertoire-size bias correction was applied to TCR pairs. In a later analysis, false discovery rates were estimated by permuting HLA or CMV assignments 20 times. A later analysis grouped co-occurring TCRs with DBSCAN, adding TCRdist sequence similarity when clustering within HLA-allele-positive subsets. Repertoires with fewer than 30,000 or more than 120,000 public chains were left out of co-occurrence clustering, as were four to six repertoires with anomalous nucleotide sharing. Here the immuneACCESS table is served through TCRdb, limited to in-frame sequences with V and J called. Missing clones are a known gap in these copies; in checked studies unresolved V genes cover under half, and the rest lacks a known reason. Clone size and V and J calls were adopted from that table, with D and trimming inferred from the DNA. The sample profile shows some 200,000 clones; over 70% of them were found once. Roughly 0.66% of the sample is held by the ten biggest clonotypes.

Concerning this clone: Its binding antigen is unknown. Base-call qualities are not available, and no considerably larger clone is one nucleotide away. The same CDR3 arises from other DNA sequences in this sample as well.

The cohort was made up of 650 to 700 healthy bone marrow donors. All cohort members were sampled while nominally healthy, although unrecorded immune exposures were likely present. The donor tested CMV seronegative, placing the donor among the 350 or so seronegative members of the cohort. A peripheral blood sample was collected from each donor, and TCR beta sequencing was performed on peripheral blood mononuclear cells. Genomic DNA extraction from the blood cell samples was performed with the Qiagen DNeasy Blood Extraction Kit. The TCR comes from a boy aged 2 to 10 in good health and CMV-seronegative. The chain is made from TRBV14 and TRBJ2-7; a tentative D match to TRBD2 spans 6 bases. The specimen was PBMCs. The DNA sequence is as follows: TGTGCCAGCAGCCAGAGCGGGTACGAGCAGTACTTC. Translated, this gives CASSQSGYEQYF.